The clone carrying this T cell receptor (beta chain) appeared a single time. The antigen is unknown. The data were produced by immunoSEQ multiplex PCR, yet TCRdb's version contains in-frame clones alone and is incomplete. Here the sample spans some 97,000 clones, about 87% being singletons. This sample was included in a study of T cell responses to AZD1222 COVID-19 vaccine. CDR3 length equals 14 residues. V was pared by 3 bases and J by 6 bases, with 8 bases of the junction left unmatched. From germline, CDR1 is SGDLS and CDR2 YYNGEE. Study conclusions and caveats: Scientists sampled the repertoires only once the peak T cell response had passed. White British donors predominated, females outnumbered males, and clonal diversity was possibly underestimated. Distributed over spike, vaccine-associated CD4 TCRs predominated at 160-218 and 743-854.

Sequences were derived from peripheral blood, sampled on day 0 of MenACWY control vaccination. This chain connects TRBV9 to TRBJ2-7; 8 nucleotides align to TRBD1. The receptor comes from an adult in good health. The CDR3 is CASSAGQAPGEQYF. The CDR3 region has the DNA TGTGCCAGCAGCGCGGGACAGGCCCCGGGCGAGCAGTACTTC.